The 18 T cell receptor beta chains given below trace back to one sample, sequenced in a study of cytomegalovirus exposure and HLA in healthy donors. PCR was performed using 60 Vbeta and 13 Jbeta primers. Assay: immunoSEQ multiplex PCR; the TCRdb copy retains only in-frame clones and omits some. The table lists roughly 160,000 clones, around four fifths of them singletons, with 1.2% in the top ten. Sequenced input: PBMCs. These TCRs come from a boy younger than 10 in good health and CMV-seronegative.

The gene calls are TRBV11-2 and TRBJ1-2; no clear D. The CDR3 has 13 residues. Germline V lookup: CDR1 SGHAT, CDR2 FQNNGV. V was pared by 5 bases and J by 2 bases, with 9 bases between. In DNA, the CDR3 is TGTGCCAGCAGCCCCAAGGAGAACTATGGCTACACCTTC. It codes for CASSPKENYGYTF.

The genes are TRBV4-3 and TRBJ2-5, with D unresolved. The germline V and J ends were trimmed by 0 bases and 3 bases, with 8 bases remaining between them. The germline V gene encodes CDR1 LGHNA and CDR2 YSLEER. This CDR3 spans 14 amino acids. CDR3: CASSQDVSEETQYF. The DNA for the CDR3 is TGCGCCAGCAGCCAAGACGTTTCTGAAGAGACCCAGTACTTC.

The chain combines TRBV30 with TRBJ1-2; 7 bases are a match to TRBD1. The CDR3 is 12 residues long. The germline V gene encodes CDR1 GTSNPN and CDR2 SVGIG (reference sequence). Trimming removed 4 bases from V and 7 bases from J; junction bases left unmatched: 6. The CDR3 DNA sequence: TGTGCCTGGATCGCTCAGGGGGTTGGCTACACCTTC. It specifies CAWIAQGVGYTF.

This clone showed up just a few times. CDR3 coding DNA: TGTGCCAGCAGCGTAACCGCAGGGACCTACGAGCAGTACTTC. Amino acid sequence: CASSVTAGTYEQYF. The V call is TRBV9, the J call TRBJ2-7; tentatively, D is TRBD1 (5 bases). The V end lost 1 base, the J end lost 2 bases, and 10 bases lay between the germline ends. This CDR3 is 14 amino acids long. CDR1 is SGDLS, CDR2 YYNGEE, per germline.

The chain employs TRBV29-1 and TRBJ2-3; 8 bases agree with TRBD1. Trimming cost V 4 bases and J 4 bases; bases outside gene matches: 10. Germline lookup yields CDR1 SQVTM and CDR2 ANQGSEA. CDR3 length equals 15 residues. This CDR3 is CSVGAARTGPDTQYF. As DNA, the CDR3 is TGCAGCGTTGGGGCGGCACGGACAGGGCCAGATACGCAGTATTTT.

V is TRBV27 and J is TRBJ2-2; D unclear. The germline V and J ends were trimmed by 6 bases and 4 bases, with 15 bases remaining between them. CDR1 is MNHEY and CDR2 is SMNVEV in the germline V gene (reference sequence). This CDR3 region has 15 residues. CDR3 loop: CASRLNPTGTGELFF. CDR3 sequence (DNA): TGTGCCAGCAGGCTTAATCCGACGGGCACCGGGGAGCTGTTTTTT.

The chain has TRBV19 and TRBJ1-5, with TRBD1 identical over 8 bases. V lost 5 bases, J lost 7 bases, and 10 bases stayed unmatched. Germline V gene data show CDR1 as LNHDA and CDR2 as SQIVND (reference sequence). This CDR3 contains 15 residues. CDR3 nucleotide sequence: TGTGCCAGTAGTTATCGACAGGGGATAGGGCAGCCCCAGCATTTT. This translates into CASSYRQGIGQPQHF.

This chain joins TRBV6-5 and TRBJ2-3, with 8 bases fitting TRBD1. Germline V CDR1 and CDR2: MNHEY, SVGAGI. V gave up 10 bases and J gave up 5 bases; unmatched junction bases: 5. CDR3 length: 12 residues. Here the CDR3 reads CATRTGQDTQYF. The CDR3 nucleotides are TGTGCCACCCGGACAGGGCAAGATACGCAGTATTTT.

The chain carries TRBV11-3 and TRBJ2-2; 7 bases are shared with TRBD1. The CDR3 covers 16 residues. Germline V CDR1 and CDR2: SGHNT, YENEEA. V shed 5 bases and J 4 bases; nucleotides not matched to a gene: 10. CDR3 sequence (DNA): TGTGCCAGCAGCGTTGGGTTGCCAGGGGGCACCGGGGAGCTGTTTTTT. This codes for CASSVGLPGGTGELFF.

CDR3 in DNA: TGCGCCAGCAGCCAAGAGTTAACTAGCGGGACCTACGAGCAGTACTTC. Translated, it gives CASSQELTSGTYEQYF. The chain joins TRBV4-3 to TRBJ2-5, with 10 bases identical to TRBD2. The last part of the DNA fits TRBJ2-7 better; the J call may be wrong. Germline V gene lookup returns CDR1 LGHNA and CDR2 YSLEER. The CDR3 is made up of 16 amino acids.

The DNA of the CDR3 is TGTGCCAGCAGCTTAGCTGGCCTGGGCTACACCTTC. Translated: CASSLAGLGYTF. The V call is TRBV7-2, the J call TRBJ1-2, with D hard to call. The germline V gene encodes CDR1 SGHTA and CDR2 FQGNSA. The CDR3 spans 12 residues. Trimming removed 0 bases at V and 8 bases at J, with 7 bases between.

The rearrangement links TRBV30 to TRBJ1-2; D may be TRBD1 (5 bases). CDR1 GTSNPN and CDR2 SVGIG come from the germline V gene (reference sequence). CDR3 length: 12 amino acids. Trimming cost V 3 bases and J 4 bases, with 9 bases left between them. CDR3 DNA: TGTGCCTGGAGGAGGGGAGGCTATGGCTACACCTTC. This sequence encodes CAWRRGGYGYTF.

The J gene is TRBJ2-7, the V gene TRBV9; possible D gene TRBD1, 7 bases. CDR3 length: 15 residues. Deletions cut 0 bases from V and 4 bases from J, with 14 bases between. Germline values: CDR1 SGDLS, CDR2 YYNGEE. In DNA form, the CDR3 reads TGTGCCAGCAGCGTAGGGGGGGACAGCCTTTACGAGCAGTACTTC. Protein sequence: CASSVGGDSLYEQYF.

This chain connects TRBV6-5 to TRBJ1-1; 9 bases line up with TRBD1. This CDR3 contains 14 residues. Germline values: CDR1 MNHEY, CDR2 SVGAGI. V lost 6 bases to trimming and J lost 3 bases; unmatched junction nucleotides: 5. In DNA form, the CDR3 reads TGTGCCAGCAGAAAAAGGGACAGGGACACTGAAGCTTTCTTT. Protein: CASRKRDRDTEAFF.

This clone has a single count. The chain carries TRBV9 and TRBJ2-5; 7 bases are shared with TRBD2. The DNA matches TRBJ2-7 better at its end, which makes the J call doubtful. Germline V gives CDR1 SGDLS, CDR2 YYNGEE. CDR3 length equals 17 residues. The CDR3: CASSVAPLDGGSYEQYF. The CDR3 nucleotides read TGTGCCAGCAGCGTAGCGCCCCTAGATGGCGGGAGTTACGAGCAGTACTTC.

The chain links TRBV12-5 to TRBJ2-1; 9 positions agree with TRBD2. The V gene end was trimmed by 5 bases and the J gene end by 0 bases; junction bases not matched to a gene: 5. The CDR3 has 16 amino acids. Germline V gives CDR1 LGHNT, CDR2 FRNRAP. The CDR3 here is CASGGLAGLSYNEQFF. The CDR3 DNA is TGTGCTAGTGGTGGCCTAGCGGGGCTCTCCTACAATGAGCAGTTCTTC.

Only one count was recorded for this clone. The chain recombines TRBV7-9 with TRBJ2-1, with 14 bases lining up with TRBD2. This CDR3 contains 16 residues. In germline, CDR1 is SEHNR, CDR2 FQNEAQ (reference sequence). Germline trimming cut 5 bases from V and 8 bases from J; bases unmatched to any gene: 8. CDR3 loop: CASSLGGLAGVDEQFF. The CDR3 DNA reads as TGTGCCAGCAGCCTAGGGGGACTAGCGGGAGTAGATGAGCAGTTCTTC.

This sequence joins TRBV5-1 and TRBJ1-4; D gene ambiguous. V lost 0 bases to trimming and J lost 6 bases, with 6 bases between them. CDR1 is SGHRS, CDR2 YFSETQ, per germline. The CDR3 extends over 13 amino acids. The CDR3 DNA follows: TGCGCCAGCAGCTTGGGGTCAGATGAAAAACTGTTTTTT. Translating gives CASSLGSDEKLFF. The complete variable domain, with remaining parts taken from reference TRBV5-1 and TRBJ1-4, reads KAGVTQTPRYLIKTRGQQVTLSCSPISGHRSVSWYQQTPGQGLQFLFEYFSETQRNKGNFPGRFSGRQFSNSRSEMNVSTLELGDSALYLCASSLGSDEKLFFGSGTQLSVL.